A selection of T cell receptor beta chains follows, all from one sample in a study of technical replicates of blood from several donors. The repertoire was sequenced with immunoSEQ multiplex PCR; TCRdb's copy has only in-frame clones and lacks some. This sample has 45,000 to 60,000 clones, with around 96% found just once. Sequencing was done on a sample of T cells isolated from PBMCs. The source is a human donor in good health. The CDR3 runs from the conserved cysteine through the conserved F or W. Each record gives: clone size, V gene, J gene, D gene, CDR3 DNA, CDR3 protein. A D gene is named only where the DNA matches it firmly. Not all rows give a size; the values are once, few, many and, for expanded clones, a class.

.	TRBV28	TRBJ1-1	.	TGTGCCAGCAGTTTAGCTTCTACAGTGAACACTGAAGCTTTCTTT	CASSLASTVNTEAFF
.	TRBV9	TRBJ2-3	.	TGTGCCAGCAGCTGGCAGGGAGGTTCGGAAGATACGCAGTATTTT	CASSWQGGSEDTQYF
.	TRBV30	TRBJ2-3	TRBD2	TGTGCCTGGAGACTAGCGGCTAGCACAGATACGCAGTATTTT	CAWRLAASTDTQYF
.	TRBV9	TRBJ1-2	.	TGTGCCAGCAGCGACAGGGAGAGGATCTATGGCTACACCTTC	CASSDRERIYGYTF
.	TRBV7-9	TRBJ2-7	TRBD1	TGTGCCAGCAGCTCCCAAACAGGGGCGGCTTACGAGCAGTACTTC	CASSSQTGAAYEQYF
.	TRBV27	TRBJ1-4	.	TGTGCCAGCAGTTTATCATACGGGGTGGGCGAAAAACTGTTTTTT	CASSLSYGVGEKLFF
.	TRBV29-1	TRBJ2-7	TRBD1	TGCAGCGTTATAGGACAGGGCTTGGGGGAGCAGTACTTC	CSVIGQGLGEQYF
.	TRBV9	TRBJ2-3	.	TGTGCCAGCAGCGGCCAAAGAGGCCCAGATACGCAGTATTTT	CASSGQRGPDTQYF
.	TRBV27	TRBJ2-7	.	TGTGCCAGCAGTCTACTAGGTGTCCACGAGCAGTACTTC	CASSLLGVHEQYF
.	TRBV9	TRBJ2-3	.	TGTGCCAGCAGCGTAGGTGACTACACAGATACGCAGTATTTT	CASSVGDYTDTQYF
.	TRBV29-1	TRBJ2-7	TRBD1	TGCAGCGTTGGCAGGACAGGGGTGGGGGAGCAGTACTTC	CSVGRTGVGEQYF
.	TRBV7-8	TRBJ2-7	TRBD2	TGTGCCAGCAGCTTATTCGGACTAGCTGCAAGAAACATGCCCCACGAGCAGTACTTC	CASSLFGLAARNMPHEQYF
.	TRBV27	TRBJ2-7	TRBD1	TGTGCCAGCAGTCTCGGACAGGGTCATTACGAGCAGTACTTC	CASSLGQGHYEQYF
once	TRBV6-1	TRBJ1-2	TRBD1	TGTGCCAGCAGTGAATCGGACAGGGGGCCCTATGGCTACACCTTC	CASSESDRGPYGYTF
once	TRBV30	TRBJ2-3	TRBD2	TGTGCCTGGGTAGGGACTAGCGGGATGGATACGCAGTATTTT	CAWVGTSGMDTQYF
.	TRBV5-6	TRBJ1-3	.	TGTGCCAGCAGCCCTTACTTAGACTCATTCTCTGGAAACACCATATATTTT	CASSPYLDSFSGNTIYF
.	TRBV9	TRBJ2-1	TRBD2	TGTGCCAGCAGCGTAGGCCGGGGGGATGAGCAGTTCTTC	CASSVGRGDEQFF
.	TRBV7-8	TRBJ1-1	.	TGTGCCAGCAGCTTAGTTTCCGCTGAAGCTTTCTTT	CASSLVSAEAFF
.	TRBV11-2	TRBJ1-1	.	TGTGCCAGCAGCTTAGATCTCGGGACAACCAGAAGGGTTTTCTTT	CASSLDLGTTRRVFF
.	TRBV30	TRBJ1-5	.	TGTGCCTGGAGTGTAGGGGGTGGCAATCAGCCCCAGCATTTT	CAWSVGGGNQPQHF
.	TRBV28	TRBJ2-5	TRBD1	TGTGCCGGCGGGACAGGGGTCCAAGAGACCCAGTACTTC	CAGGTGVQETQYF
few	TRBV18	TRBJ1-1	.	TGTGCCAGCTCACCTTCTACCTTTGAATATTGGAACACTGAAGCTTTCTTT	CASSPSTFEYWNTEAFF
.	TRBV2	TRBJ2-1	.	TGTGCCAGCAGCCCCATCTACAATGAGCAGTTCTTC	CASSPIYNEQFF
.	TRBV11-2	TRBJ2-3	TRBD1	TGTGCCAGCAGCCAACGGGGACAGAGCACAGATACGCAGTATTTT	CASSQRGQSTDTQYF
.	TRBV5-6	TRBJ2-3	.	TGTGCCAGCAGCCTCGAGCGGAACACAGATACGCAGTATTTT	CASSLERNTDTQYF
.	TRBV7-9	TRBJ1-3	.	TGTGCCAGCAGCTCACCCCTTGGCCCGGGGGTTGACTCTGGAAACACCATATATTTT	CASSSPLGPGVDSGNTIYF
.	TRBV6-1	TRBJ2-7	TRBD1	TGTGCCAGCAGTGAAGTGGGACAGGGTTTCGACGAGCAGTACTTC	CASSEVGQGFDEQYF